One sample yielded the 12 T cell receptor beta chains listed below, sequenced in a study of blood T cell repertoires in COVID-19. Profiled with immunoSEQ multiplex PCR; TCRdb holds only in-frame clones, not every one. The repertoire includes approximately 210,000 clones, about 86% of them detected once, and around 10% sits in the top ten. Material: PBMCs or T cells enriched from blood (not recorded which). The receptor set was obtained from a woman aged 45 to 65 with acute COVID-19.

The J gene is TRBJ2-3, the V gene TRBV9; 8 bases fit TRBD2. Unmatched junction bases numbered 8, after V lost 0 bases and J lost 5 bases. The germline V gene has CDR1 SGDLS and CDR2 YYNGEE. There are 16 residues in the CDR3. CDR3 residues: CASSVATGGPGDTQYF. The CDR3 DNA sequence: TGTGCCAGCAGCGTAGCTACGGGAGGGCCCGGAGATACGCAGTATTTT.

The chain links TRBV18 to TRBJ1-5, with no clear D. V dropped 1 base and J dropped 7 bases, with 11 bases sitting between them. The CDR3 has 14 residues. CDR1 KGHSH and CDR2 LQKENI come from the germline V gene. The DNA of the CDR3 is TGTGCCAGCTCACCACAGATGGGCGGGCAGCCCCAGCATTTT. It specifies CASSPQMGGQPQHF.

V usage is TRBV19 and J usage is TRBJ2-3, with D perhaps matching TRBD2 (6 bases). The length of the CDR3 is 13 residues. Germline assignment: CDR1 LNHDA and CDR2 SQIVND (reference sequence). V dropped 4 bases and J dropped 2 bases, with 7 bases sitting between them. CDR3 bases: TGTGCCAGTAGTACGGGAGTCACAGATACGCAGTATTTT. Translation: CASSTGVTDTQYF.

The chain carries TRBV28 and TRBJ2-1, with D hard to call. The CDR3 runs to 14 residues. Germline CDR1 and CDR2: MDHEN and SYDVKM. Trimming removed 2 bases at V and 5 bases at J, with 10 bases between. CDR3 in DNA: TGTGCCAGCAGTTTAGCCTCCACTCACAATGAGCAGTTCTTC. It specifies CASSLASTHNEQFF.

V and J are TRBV28 and TRBJ2-1, with 10 bases identical to TRBD1. The CDR3 covers 17 residues. CDR1 is MDHEN and CDR2 is SYDVKM in the germline V gene. V dropped 8 bases and J dropped 0; count of bases not matched to a gene: 10. The CDR3 DNA follows: TGTGCCAGCGGGGACAGGGGTGGTCTGGGCTCCTACAATGAGCAGTTCTTC. It yields the protein CASGDRGGLGSYNEQFF.

J is TRBJ2-3 and V is TRBV3-1 (or the pseudogene TRBV3-2), with D possibly being TRBD2 (6 bases). V shed 3 bases and J shed 4 bases, with 14 bases lying between them. The CDR3 has 15 amino acids. Per the germline V gene, CDR1 is LGHDT and CDR2 is YNNKEL (reference sequence). CDR3 DNA: TGTGCCAGCAGCCAGCCTAGGGAGGTTCCAGATACGCAGTATTTT. Amino acids: CASSQPREVPDTQYF.

The V and J genes are TRBV7-2 and TRBJ2-7; 11 positions agree with TRBD1. The CDR3 has 15 amino acids. J lost 2 bases, V lost 3 bases, and 3 bases had no gene match. Germline lookup yields CDR1 SGHTA and CDR2 FQGNSA. This CDR3 reads CASSLGQGVAYEQYF. CDR3 nucleotides: TGTGCCAGCAGCTTGGGACAGGGGGTAGCCTACGAGCAGTACTTC.

The J gene is TRBJ2-1, the V gene TRBV19; 12 bases are shared with TRBD1. CDR1 is LNHDA, CDR2 SQIVND, per germline (reference sequence). Trimming at V came to 4 bases and at J to 8 bases, leaving 9 bases not matched to a gene. The CDR3 is made up of 16 amino acids. The CDR3 region is CASSTGQGAKGDEQFF. In DNA form, the CDR3 reads TGTGCCAGTAGTACGGGACAGGGGGCGAAGGGCGATGAGCAGTTCTTC.

The CDR3 protein is CASSFTGGGSYNEQFF. In nucleotides, the CDR3 is TGTGCCAGCAGCTTTACGGGCGGGGGCTCCTACAATGAGCAGTTCTTC. This chain links TRBV11-2 with TRBJ2-1; 7 nucleotides match TRBD2. The germline V gene encodes CDR1 SGHAT and CDR2 FQNNGV. Germline trimming cut 3 bases from V and 0 bases from J; bases unmatched to any gene: 5. This CDR3 is 16 amino acids long.

The rearrangement joins TRBV18 to TRBJ1-4; unclear D gene. Germline CDR1 KGHSH, CDR2 LQKENI. The V gene lost 2 bases and the J gene lost 1 base, with 5 bases spanning the gap. The CDR3 extends over 14 amino acids. DNA of the CDR3: TGTGCCAGCTCACCAAAGAGAACTAATGAAAAACTGTTTTTT. It yields the protein CASSPKRTNEKLFF.

The chain recombines TRBV15 with TRBJ2-5; TRBD2 matches at 10 bases. V lost 7 bases and J lost 5; bases outside the gene matches: 13. The CDR3 totals 16 residues. CDR1 and CDR2 (germline): LNHNV, YYDKDF (reference sequence). The CDR3 sequence is CATKLSGRAVVETQYF. CDR3 in DNA: TGTGCCACCAAGTTAAGCGGGAGGGCGGTTGTGGAGACCCAGTACTTC.

This chain uses TRBV18 with TRBJ2-3; possibly TRBD2 for D (6 bases). Per the germline V gene, CDR1 is KGHSH and CDR2 is LQKENI. Trimming took off 2 bases at V and 5 bases at J, with 11 bases between the two ends. This CDR3 is built from 14 residues. The CDR3 loop reads CASSPGGTGDTQYF. Written as DNA, the CDR3 is TGTGCCAGCTCACCAGGAGGGACGGGAGATACGCAGTATTTT.